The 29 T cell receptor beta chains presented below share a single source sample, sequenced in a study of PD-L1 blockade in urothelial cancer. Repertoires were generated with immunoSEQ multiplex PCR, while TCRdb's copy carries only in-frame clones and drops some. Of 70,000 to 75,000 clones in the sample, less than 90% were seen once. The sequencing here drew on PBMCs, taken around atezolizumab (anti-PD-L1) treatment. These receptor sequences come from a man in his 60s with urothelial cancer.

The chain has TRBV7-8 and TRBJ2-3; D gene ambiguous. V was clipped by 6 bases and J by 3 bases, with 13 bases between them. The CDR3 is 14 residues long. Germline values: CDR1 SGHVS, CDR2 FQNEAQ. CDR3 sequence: CASRPSQMTDTQYF. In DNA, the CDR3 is TGTGCCAGCAGACCATCGCAGATGACAGATACGCAGTATTTT.

The chain's CDR3 is CASSARQGSEKLFF. CDR3 nucleotide sequence: TGTGCCAGCAGTGCGAGACAGGGTAGCGAAAAACTGTTTTTT. The rearrangement joins TRBV6-5 to TRBJ1-4; 7 bases match TRBD1. Germline V gives CDR1 MNHEY, CDR2 SVGAGI. V was clipped by 5 bases and J by 8 bases; unmatched bases: 8. This CDR3 is built from 14 residues.

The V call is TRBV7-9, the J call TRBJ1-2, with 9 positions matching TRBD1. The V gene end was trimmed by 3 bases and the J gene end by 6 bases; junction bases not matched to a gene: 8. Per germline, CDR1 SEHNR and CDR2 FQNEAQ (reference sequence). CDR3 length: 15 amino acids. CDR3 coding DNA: TGTGCCAGCAGCTTGATGGGGGACAGGGCTCATGGCTACACCTTC. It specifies CASSLMGDRAHGYTF.

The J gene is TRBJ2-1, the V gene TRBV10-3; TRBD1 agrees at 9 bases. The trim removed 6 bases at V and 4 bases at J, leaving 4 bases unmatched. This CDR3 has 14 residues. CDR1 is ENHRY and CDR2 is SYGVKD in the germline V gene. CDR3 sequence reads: CAIRGTGNYNEQFF. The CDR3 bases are TGTGCCATCAGGGGGACAGGGAATTACAATGAGCAGTTCTTC.

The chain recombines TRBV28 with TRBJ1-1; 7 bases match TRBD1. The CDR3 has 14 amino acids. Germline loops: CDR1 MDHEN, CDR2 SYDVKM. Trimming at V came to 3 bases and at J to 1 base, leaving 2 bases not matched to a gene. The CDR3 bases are TGTGCCAGCAGTTTCCGGACAGGGAACACTGAAGCTTTCTTT. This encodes CASSFRTGNTEAFF.

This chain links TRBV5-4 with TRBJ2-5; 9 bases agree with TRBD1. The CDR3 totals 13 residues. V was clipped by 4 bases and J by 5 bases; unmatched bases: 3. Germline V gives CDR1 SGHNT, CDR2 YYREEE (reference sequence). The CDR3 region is CASSGTGHETQYF. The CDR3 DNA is TGTGCCAGCAGCGGGACAGGGCACGAGACCCAGTACTTC.

CDR3 sequence: CASTLGGITGELFF. The CDR3 DNA is TGTGCCAGCACTCTAGGGGGAATCACCGGGGAGCTGTTTTTT. The V and J genes are TRBV28 and TRBJ2-2; tentatively, D is TRBD1 (6 bases). The V gene lost 7 bases and the J gene lost 4 bases, with 13 bases spanning the gap. Germline loops: CDR1 MDHEN, CDR2 SYDVKM. CDR3 size: 14 residues.

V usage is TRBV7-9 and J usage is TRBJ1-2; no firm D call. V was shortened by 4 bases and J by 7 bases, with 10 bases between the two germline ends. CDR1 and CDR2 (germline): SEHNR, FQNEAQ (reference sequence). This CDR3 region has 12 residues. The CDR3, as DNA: TGTGCCAGCAGCTCCCGACAACCTGGCTACACCTTC. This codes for CASSSRQPGYTF.

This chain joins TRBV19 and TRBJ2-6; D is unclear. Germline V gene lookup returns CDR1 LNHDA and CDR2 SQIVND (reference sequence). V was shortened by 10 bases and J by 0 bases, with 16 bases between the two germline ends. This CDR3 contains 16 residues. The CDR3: CATSLGDSSGANVLTF. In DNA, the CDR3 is TGTGCCACCTCCCTGGGCGATAGCTCTGGGGCCAACGTCCTGACTTTC.

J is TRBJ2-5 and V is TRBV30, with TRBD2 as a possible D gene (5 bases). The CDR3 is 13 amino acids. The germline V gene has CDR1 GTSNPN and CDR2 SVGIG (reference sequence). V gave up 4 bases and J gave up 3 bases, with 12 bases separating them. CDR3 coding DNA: TGTGCCTGGACTACGGGGTCGGAAGAGACCCAGTACTTC. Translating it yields CAWTTGSEETQYF. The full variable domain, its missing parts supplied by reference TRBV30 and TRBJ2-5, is SQTIHQWPATLVQPVGSPLSLECTVEGTSNPNLYWYRQAAGRGLQLLFYSVGIGQISSEVPQNLSASRPQDRQFILSSKKLLLSDSGFYLCAWTTGSEETQYFGPGTRLLVL.

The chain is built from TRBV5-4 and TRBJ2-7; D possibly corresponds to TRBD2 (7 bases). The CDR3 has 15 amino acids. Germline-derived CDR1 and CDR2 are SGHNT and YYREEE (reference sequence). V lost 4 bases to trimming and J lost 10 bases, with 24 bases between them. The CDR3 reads CASSGAGAGAFKQYF. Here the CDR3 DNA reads TGTGCCAGCAGCGGAGCTGGGGCGGGGGCCTTTAAACAGTACTTC.

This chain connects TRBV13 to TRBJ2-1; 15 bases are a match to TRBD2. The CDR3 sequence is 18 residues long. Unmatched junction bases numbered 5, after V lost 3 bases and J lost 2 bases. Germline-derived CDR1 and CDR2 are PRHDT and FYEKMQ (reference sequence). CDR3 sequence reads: CASSFDGTSGGPYNEQFF. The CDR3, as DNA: TGTGCCAGCAGCTTTGACGGGACTAGCGGGGGGCCCTACAATGAGCAGTTCTTC.

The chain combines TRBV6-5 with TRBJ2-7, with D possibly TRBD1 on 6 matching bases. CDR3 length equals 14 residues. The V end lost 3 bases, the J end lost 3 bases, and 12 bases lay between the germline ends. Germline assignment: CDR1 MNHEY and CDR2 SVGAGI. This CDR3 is CASSYKQGGYEQYF. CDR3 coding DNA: TGTGCCAGCAGTTATAAACAGGGTGGCTACGAGCAGTACTTC.

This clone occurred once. In DNA form, the CDR3 reads TGTGCCAGCAGCATCGGGACTAGCGGCTACAATGAGCAGTTCTTC. This gives the protein CASSIGTSGYNEQFF. The chain has TRBV13 and TRBJ2-1; TRBD2 matches at 11 bases. CDR1 is PRHDT, CDR2 FYEKMQ, per germline (reference sequence). Losses at the gene ends were 5 bases for V and 3 bases for J; bases not matched to a gene: 3. This CDR3 region has 15 residues.

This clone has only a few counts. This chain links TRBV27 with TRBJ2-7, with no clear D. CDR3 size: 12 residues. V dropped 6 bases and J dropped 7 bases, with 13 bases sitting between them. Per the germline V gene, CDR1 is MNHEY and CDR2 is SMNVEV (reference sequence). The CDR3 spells CASSVPGREQYF. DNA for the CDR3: TGTGCCAGCAGCGTACCAGGTAGGGAGCAGTACTTC.

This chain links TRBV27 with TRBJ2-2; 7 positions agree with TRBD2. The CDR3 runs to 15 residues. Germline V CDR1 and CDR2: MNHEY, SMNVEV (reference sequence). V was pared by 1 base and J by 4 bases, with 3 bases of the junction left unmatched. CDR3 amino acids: CASSLWGRGTGELFF. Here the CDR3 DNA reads TGTGCCAGCAGTTTATGGGGGAGGGGCACCGGGGAGCTGTTTTTT.

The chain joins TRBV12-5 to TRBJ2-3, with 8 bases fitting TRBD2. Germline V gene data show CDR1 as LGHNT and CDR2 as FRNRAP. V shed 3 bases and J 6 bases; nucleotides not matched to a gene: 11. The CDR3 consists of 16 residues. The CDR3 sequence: CASGLGAGALADTQYF. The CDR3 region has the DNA TGTGCTAGTGGTTTAGGAGCGGGGGCCCTCGCCGATACGCAGTATTTT. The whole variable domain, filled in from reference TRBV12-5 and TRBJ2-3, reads DARVTQTPRHKVTEMGQEVTMRCQPILGHNTVFWYRQTMMQGLELLAYFRNRAPLDDSGMPKDRFSAEMPDATLATLKIQPSEPRDSAVYFCASGLGAGALADTQYFGPGTRLTVL.

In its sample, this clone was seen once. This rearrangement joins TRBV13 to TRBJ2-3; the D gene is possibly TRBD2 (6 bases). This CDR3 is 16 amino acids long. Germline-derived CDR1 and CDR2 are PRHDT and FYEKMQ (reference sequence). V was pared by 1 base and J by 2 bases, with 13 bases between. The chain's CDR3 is CASSLDRLGDTDTQYF. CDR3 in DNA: TGTGCCAGCAGCTTAGATAGACTAGGGGACACAGATACGCAGTATTTT.

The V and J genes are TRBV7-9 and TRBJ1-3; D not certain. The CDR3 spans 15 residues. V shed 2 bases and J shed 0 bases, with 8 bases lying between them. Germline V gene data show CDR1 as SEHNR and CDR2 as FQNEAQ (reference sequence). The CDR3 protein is CASSLTTGSGNTIYF. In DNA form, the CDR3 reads TGTGCCAGCAGCTTAACGACGGGCTCTGGAAACACCATATATTTT.

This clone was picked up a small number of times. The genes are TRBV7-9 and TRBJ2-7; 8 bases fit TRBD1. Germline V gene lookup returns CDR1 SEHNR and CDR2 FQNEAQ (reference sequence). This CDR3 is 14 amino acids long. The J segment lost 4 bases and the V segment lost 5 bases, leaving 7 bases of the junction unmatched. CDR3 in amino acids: CASSLGQGTYEQYF. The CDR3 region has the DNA TGTGCCAGCAGCCTCGGACAGGGTACTTACGAGCAGTACTTC.

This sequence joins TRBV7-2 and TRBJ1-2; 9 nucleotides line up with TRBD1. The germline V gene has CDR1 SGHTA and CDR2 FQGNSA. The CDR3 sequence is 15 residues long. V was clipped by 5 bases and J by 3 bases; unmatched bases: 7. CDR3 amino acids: CASSPYRTGDYGYTF. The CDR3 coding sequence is TGTGCCAGCAGCCCATACCGGACAGGGGACTATGGCTACACCTTC.

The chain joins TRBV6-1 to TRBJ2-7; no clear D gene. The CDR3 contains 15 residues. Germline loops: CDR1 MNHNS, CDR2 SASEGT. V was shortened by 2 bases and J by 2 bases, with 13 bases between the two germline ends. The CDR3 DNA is TGTGCCAGCAGTGAACGCCCTTTTTCGGCCTACGAGCAGTACTTC. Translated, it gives CASSERPFSAYEQYF.

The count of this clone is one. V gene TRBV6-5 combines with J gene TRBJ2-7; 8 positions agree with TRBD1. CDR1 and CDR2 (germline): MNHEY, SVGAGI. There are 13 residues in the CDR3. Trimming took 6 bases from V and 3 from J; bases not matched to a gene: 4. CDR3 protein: CASRTGANYEQYF. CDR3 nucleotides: TGTGCCAGCAGGACAGGGGCGAACTACGAGCAGTACTTC.

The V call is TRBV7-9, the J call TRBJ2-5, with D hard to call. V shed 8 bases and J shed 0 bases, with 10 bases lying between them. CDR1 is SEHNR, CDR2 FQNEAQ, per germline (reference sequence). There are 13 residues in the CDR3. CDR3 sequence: CASLPRYQETQYF. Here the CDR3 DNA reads TGTGCCAGCCTTCCGCGGTACCAAGAGACCCAGTACTTC.

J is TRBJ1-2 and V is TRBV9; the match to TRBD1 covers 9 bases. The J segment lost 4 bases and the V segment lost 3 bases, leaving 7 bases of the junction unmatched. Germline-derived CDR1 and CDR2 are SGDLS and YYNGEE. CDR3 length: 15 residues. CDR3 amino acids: CASSATGGAGYGYTF. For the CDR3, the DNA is TGTGCCAGCAGCGCAACAGGGGGCGCTGGCTATGGCTACACCTTC.

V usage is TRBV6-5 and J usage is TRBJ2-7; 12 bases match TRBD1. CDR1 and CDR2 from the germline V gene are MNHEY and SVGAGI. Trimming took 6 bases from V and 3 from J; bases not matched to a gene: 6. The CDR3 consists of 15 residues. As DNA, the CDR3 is TGTGCCAGCAGCCATGGGACAGGGGGCAGCTACGAGCAGTACTTC. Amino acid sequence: CASSHGTGGSYEQYF.

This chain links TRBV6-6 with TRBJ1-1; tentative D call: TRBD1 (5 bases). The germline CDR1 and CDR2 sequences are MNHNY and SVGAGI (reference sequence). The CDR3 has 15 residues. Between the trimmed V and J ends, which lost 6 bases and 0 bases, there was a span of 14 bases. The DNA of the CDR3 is TGTGCCAGCAGCGACCCCGCGGGACTGAACACTGAAGCTTTCTTT. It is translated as CASSDPAGLNTEAFF.

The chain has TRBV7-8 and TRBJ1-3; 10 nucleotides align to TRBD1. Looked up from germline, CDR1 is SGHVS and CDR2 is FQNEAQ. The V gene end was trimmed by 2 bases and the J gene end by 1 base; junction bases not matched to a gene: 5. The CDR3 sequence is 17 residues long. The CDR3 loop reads CASSLIDRGRSGNTIYF. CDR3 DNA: TGTGCCAGCAGCTTAATTGACAGGGGGCGGTCTGGAAACACCATATATTTT.

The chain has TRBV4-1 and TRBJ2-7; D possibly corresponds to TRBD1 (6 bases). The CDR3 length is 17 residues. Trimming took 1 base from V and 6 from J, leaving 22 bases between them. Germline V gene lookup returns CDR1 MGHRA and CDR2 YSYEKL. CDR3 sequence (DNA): TGCGCCAGCAGCCAAGTATCTCAGGGGTTCCTTACCGGCGAGCAGTACTTC. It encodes CASSQVSQGFLTGEQYF.